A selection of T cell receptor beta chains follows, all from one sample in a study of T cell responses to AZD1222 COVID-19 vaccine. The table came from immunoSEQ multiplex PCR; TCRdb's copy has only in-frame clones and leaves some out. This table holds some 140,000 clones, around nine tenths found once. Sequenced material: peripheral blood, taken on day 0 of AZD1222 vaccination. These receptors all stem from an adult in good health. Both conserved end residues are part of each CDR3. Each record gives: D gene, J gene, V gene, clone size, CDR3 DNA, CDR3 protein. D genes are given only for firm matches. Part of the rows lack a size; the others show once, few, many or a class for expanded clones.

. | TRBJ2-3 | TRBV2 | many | TGTGCCAGCAGGGGTGTGGATACGCAGTATTTT | CASRGVDTQYF
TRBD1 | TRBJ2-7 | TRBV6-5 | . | TGTGCCAGCAAACTGGACAGGGCTGGGTACGAGCAGTACTTC | CASKLDRAGYEQYF
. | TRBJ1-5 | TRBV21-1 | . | TGTGCCAGCAGCAAGGTGGGAGGGCCCCGGCCCCAGCATTTT | CASSKVGGPRPQHF
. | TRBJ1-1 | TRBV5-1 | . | TGCGCCAGCAGTACCATGGGGGTAGGGAAGAACACTGAAGCTTTCTTT | CASSTMGVGKNTEAFF
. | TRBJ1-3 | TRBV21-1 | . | TGTGCCAGCAGCTGGGACAGGGAAAACACCATATATTTT | CASSWDRENTIYF
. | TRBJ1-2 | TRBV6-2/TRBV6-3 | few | TGTGCCAGCAGTTTATGGGGAGAGAATGGCTACACCTTC | CASSLWGENGYTF
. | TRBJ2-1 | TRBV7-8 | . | TGTGCCAGCAGCTTAGTACAGGACTCCTCCGCTGAGCAGTTCTTC | CASSLVQDSSAEQFF
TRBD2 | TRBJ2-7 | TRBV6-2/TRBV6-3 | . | TGTGCCAGCCGCCAGACTAGCGGGAGCGGCGAGCAGTACTTC | CASRQTSGSGEQYF
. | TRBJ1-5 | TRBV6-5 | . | TGTGCCAGCAGTAAGACAGGATCAGGACAGCCCCAGCATTTT | CASSKTGSGQPQHF
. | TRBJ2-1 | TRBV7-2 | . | TGTGCCAGCAGCTACGAAGTGGGGCGGCAGTTCTTC | CASSYEVGRQFF
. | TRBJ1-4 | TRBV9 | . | TGTGCCAGCAGCCCCCGGGGGGCCCGAGGAGAAAAACTGTTTTTT | CASSPRGARGEKLFF
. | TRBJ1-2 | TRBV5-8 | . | TGTGCCAGCAGCTTGGTCAGCTATGGCTACACCTTC | CASSLVSYGYTF
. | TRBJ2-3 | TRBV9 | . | TGTGCCAGCAGCGTAGTTGGGACTTACACAGATACGCAGTATTTT | CASSVVGTYTDTQYF
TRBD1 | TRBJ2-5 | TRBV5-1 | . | TGCGCCAGCTCAACAGGGGTGGCAGAGACCCAGTACTTC | CASSTGVAETQYF
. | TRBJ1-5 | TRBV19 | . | TGTGCCAGCGGCCCGTTAGGCTATCAGCCCCAGCATTTT | CASGPLGYQPQHF
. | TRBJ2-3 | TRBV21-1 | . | TGTGCCAGCAGCCCTGGCTCCAACACACCGACTAGCACAGATACGCAGTATTTT | CASSPGSNTPTSTDTQYF
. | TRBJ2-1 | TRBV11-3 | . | TGTGCCAGCAGCCCACCCTCCCCGGGACTTCCAGGGAATGAGCAGTTCTTC | CASSPPSPGLPGNEQFF
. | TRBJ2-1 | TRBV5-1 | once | TGCGCCAGCCAAGTGTCTGACAATGAGCAGTTCTTC | CASQVSDNEQFF
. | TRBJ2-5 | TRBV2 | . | TGTGCCAGCAGTGGGGGGGTTTTCGAGACCCAGTACTTC | CASSGGVFETQYF
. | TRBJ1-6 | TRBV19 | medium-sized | TGTGCCAGTAGAATTGGCAGGGACGGATCACCCCTCCACTTT | CASRIGRDGSPLHF
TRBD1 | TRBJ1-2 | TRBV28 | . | TGTGCCAGCAGGGGTGACAGGGGGGCGATTTATGGCTACACCTTC | CASRGDRGAIYGYTF
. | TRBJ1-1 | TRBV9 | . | TGTGCCAGCAGCGTAGCCAGTTCGAACACTGAAGCTTTCTTT | CASSVASSNTEAFF
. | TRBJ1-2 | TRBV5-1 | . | TGCGCCAGCAGCTATGACAGGCGAGGCTACACCTTC | CASSYDRRGYTF
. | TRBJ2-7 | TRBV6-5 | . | TGTGCCAGCAGACCTTCCCGAGGTCCGTATTCCGAGCAGTACTTC | CASRPSRGPYSEQYF
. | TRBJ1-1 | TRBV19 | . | TGTGCCAGTAGGACGCCCGGACAGAACACTGAAGCTTTCTTT | CASRTPGQNTEAFF
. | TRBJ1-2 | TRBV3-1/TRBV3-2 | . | TGTGCCAGCAGCCAAGATACCAGGGGCTATGGCTACACCTTC | CASSQDTRGYGYTF
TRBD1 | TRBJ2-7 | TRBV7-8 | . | TGTGCCAGCAGCTTATTGGGACAGGGAAGCTCCTACGAGCAGTACTTC | CASSLLGQGSSYEQYF
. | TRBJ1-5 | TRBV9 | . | TGTGCCAGCAGCGTAGACCCAGGGTGGAATCAGCCCCAGCATTTT | CASSVDPGWNQPQHF
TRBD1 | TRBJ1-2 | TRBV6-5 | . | TGTGCCAGCAGATCTGGGACAGGGGGCAACTATGGCTACACCTTC | CASRSGTGGNYGYTF
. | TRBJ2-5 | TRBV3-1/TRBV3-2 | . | TGTGCCAGCAGCCAAACAGTAGAAGAGACCCAGTACTTC | CASSQTVEETQYF
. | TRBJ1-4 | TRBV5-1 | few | TGCGCCAGCAGCTTGGTAGCGGGGGAAAAACTGTTTTTT | CASSLVAGEKLFF
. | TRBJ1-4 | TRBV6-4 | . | TGTGCCAGCAAGAGGAATGAAAAACTGTTTTTT | CASKRNEKLFF
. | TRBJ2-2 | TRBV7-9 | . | TGTGCCAGCAGCCCTGCCAGCGCGAACACCGGGGAGCTGTTTTTT | CASSPASANTGELFF
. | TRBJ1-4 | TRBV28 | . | TGTGCCAGCAGTTCACCTAGGGGTGAGACTAATGAAAAACTGTTTTTT | CASSSPRGETNEKLFF
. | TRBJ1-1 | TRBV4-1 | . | TGCGCCAGCAGCCAAAGCGGGTCTGAAGCTTTCTTT | CASSQSGSEAFF
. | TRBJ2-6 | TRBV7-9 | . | TGTGCCAGTACCCACGGCTCTGGGGCCAACGTCCTGACTTTC | CASTHGSGANVLTF
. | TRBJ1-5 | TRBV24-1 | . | TGTGCCACCAGTGATCACCGGGCCCCGGGGCAGCCCCAGCATTTT | CATSDHRAPGQPQHF
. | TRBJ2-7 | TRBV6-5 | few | TGTGCCAGCAGCCAGGGGAGGGGCCCCTACGAGCAGTACTTC | CASSQGRGPYEQYF
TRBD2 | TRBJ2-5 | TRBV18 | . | TGTGCCAGCTCAGCAAGCCTAGCGGGGGACCAAGAGACCCAGTACTTC | CASSASLAGDQETQYF
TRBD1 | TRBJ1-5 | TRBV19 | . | TGTGCCAGTACCCTACTCCGGGACAGGGGGCTTTCTGGCAATCAGCCCCAGCATTTT | CASTLLRDRGLSGNQPQHF
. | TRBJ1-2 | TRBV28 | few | TGTGCCGGGACCCCTGGACAAGGTCGGCTAGGCTACACCTTC | CAGTPGQGRLGYTF
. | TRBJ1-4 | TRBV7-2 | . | TGTGCCAGCAGCTTAACAGTGCCGAATGAAAAACTGTTTTTT | CASSLTVPNEKLFF
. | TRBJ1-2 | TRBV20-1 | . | TGCAGTGCTATCCGGTATGGCTACACCTTC | CSAIRYGYTF
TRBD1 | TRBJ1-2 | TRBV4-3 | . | TGCGCCAGCAGCAAAACACAGGGACAGGGGGGTGTCTATGGCTACACCTTC | CASSKTQGQGGVYGYTF
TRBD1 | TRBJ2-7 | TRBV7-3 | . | TGTGCCAGCAGTTCCATGCCGGGACAGACCTACGAGCAGTACTTC | CASSSMPGQTYEQYF
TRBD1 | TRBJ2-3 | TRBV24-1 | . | TGTGCCACCAGTGAACCCAGGGGGCGCGCTGATACGCAGTATTTT | CATSEPRGRADTQYF
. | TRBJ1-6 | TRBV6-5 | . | TGTGCCAGCAGACACTATAATTCACCCCTCCACTTT | CASRHYNSPLHF
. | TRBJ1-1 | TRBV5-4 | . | TGTGCCAGCAGCTTGCCCGGCCCCCCCTCTCGGGGCACTGAAGCTTTCTTT | CASSLPGPPSRGTEAFF
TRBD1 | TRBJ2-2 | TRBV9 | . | TGTGCCAGCGACCCGGGACAGGGGGTAGGGGAGCTGTTTTTT | CASDPGQGVGELFF
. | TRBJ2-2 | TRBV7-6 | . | TGTGCCAGCAGCCCCAGCCTGGGCGGGGAGCTGTTTTTT | CASSPSLGGELFF
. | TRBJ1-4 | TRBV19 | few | TGTGCCAGTAGTCTCCGTTGGGGTCGACAGAATGAAAAACTGTTTTTT | CASSLRWGRQNEKLFF
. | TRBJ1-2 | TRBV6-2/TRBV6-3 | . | TGTGCCAGCAGTTACTCGCAGGGCGAAGATGGCTACACCTTC | CASSYSQGEDGYTF
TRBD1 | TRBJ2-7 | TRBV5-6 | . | TGTGCCAGCAGCTTGGCTGGGGCAGGGGGCTCCGAGCAGTACTTC | CASSLAGAGGSEQYF
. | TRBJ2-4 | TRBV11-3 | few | TGTGCCAGCAGCTTAGTAGCCGGGGTAGAAAACATTCAGTACTTC | CASSLVAGVENIQYF
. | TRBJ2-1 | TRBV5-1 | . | TGCGCCAGCAGCGGCGGAAGCTCCTACAATGAGCAGTTCTTC | CASSGGSSYNEQFF
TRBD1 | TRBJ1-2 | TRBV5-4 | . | TGTGCCAGCAGCTTAATACAGGGGGACTATGGCTACACCTTC | CASSLIQGDYGYTF
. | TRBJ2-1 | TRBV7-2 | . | TGTGCCAGCAGCTTAGAAGAGCGTGCGAGGCAGTTCTTC | CASSLEERARQFF
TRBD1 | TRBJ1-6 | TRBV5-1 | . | TGCGCCAGCAGCTATCGGGACAGAGGGAGTTCACCCCTCCACTTT | CASSYRDRGSSPLHF
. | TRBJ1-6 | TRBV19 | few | TGTGCCAGTAGTATAGTATCCGGGGGCGCCAATAATTCACCCCTCCACTTT | CASSIVSGGANNSPLHF
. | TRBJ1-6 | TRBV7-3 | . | TGTGCCAGCAGCTCGGGGAATTCACCCCTCCACTTT | CASSSGNSPLHF